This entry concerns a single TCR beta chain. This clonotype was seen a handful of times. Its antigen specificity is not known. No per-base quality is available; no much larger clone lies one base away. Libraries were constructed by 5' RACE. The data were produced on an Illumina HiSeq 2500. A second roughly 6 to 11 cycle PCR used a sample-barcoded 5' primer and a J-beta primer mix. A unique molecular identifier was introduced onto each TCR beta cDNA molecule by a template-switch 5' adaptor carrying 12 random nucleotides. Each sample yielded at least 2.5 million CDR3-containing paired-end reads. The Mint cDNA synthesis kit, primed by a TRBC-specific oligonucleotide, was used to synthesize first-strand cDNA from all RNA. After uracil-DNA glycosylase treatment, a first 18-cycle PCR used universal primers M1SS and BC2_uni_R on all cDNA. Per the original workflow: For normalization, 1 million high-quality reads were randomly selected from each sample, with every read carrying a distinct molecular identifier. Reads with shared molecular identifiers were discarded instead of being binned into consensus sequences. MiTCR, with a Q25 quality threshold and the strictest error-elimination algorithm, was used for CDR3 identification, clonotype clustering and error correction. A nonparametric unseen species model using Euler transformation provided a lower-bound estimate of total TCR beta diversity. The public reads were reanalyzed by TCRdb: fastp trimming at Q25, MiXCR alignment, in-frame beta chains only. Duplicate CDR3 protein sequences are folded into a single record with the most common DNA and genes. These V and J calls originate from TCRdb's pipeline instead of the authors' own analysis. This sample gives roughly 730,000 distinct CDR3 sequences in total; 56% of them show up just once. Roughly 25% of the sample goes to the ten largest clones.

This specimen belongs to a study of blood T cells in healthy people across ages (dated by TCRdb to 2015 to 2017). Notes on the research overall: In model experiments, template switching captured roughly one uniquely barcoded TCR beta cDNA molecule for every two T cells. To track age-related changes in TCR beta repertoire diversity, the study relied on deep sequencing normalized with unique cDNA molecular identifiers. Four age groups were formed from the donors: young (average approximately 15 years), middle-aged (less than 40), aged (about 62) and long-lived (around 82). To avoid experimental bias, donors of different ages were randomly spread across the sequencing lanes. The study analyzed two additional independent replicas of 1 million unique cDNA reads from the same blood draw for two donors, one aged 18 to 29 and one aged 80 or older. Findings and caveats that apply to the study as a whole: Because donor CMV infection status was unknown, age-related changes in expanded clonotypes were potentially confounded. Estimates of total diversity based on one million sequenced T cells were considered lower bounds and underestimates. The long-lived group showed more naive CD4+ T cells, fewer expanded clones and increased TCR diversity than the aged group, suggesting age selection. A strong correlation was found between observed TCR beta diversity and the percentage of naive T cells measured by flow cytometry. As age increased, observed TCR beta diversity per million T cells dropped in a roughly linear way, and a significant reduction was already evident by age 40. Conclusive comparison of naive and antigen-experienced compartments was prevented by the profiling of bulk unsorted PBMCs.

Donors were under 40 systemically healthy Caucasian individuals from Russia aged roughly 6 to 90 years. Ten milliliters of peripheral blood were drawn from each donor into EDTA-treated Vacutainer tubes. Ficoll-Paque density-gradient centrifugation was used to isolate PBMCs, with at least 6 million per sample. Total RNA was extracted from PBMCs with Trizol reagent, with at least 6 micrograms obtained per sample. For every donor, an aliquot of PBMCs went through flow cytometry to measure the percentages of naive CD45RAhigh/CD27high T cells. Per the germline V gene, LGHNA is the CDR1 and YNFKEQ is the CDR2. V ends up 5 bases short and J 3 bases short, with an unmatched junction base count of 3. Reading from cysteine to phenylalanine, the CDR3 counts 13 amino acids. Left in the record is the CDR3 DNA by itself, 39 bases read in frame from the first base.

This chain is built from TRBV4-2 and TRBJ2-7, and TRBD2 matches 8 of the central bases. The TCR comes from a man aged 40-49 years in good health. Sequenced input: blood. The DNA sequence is TGTGCCAGCAGCGGGACTAGTGGCTACGAGCAGTACTTC. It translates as CASSGTSGYEQYF.